One sample yielded the 3 T cell receptor beta chains listed below, sequenced in a study of CD8+ T cells in alopecia areata. TCR sequencing used cDNA made by reverse transcription of extracted RNA. Method: immunoSEQ multiplex PCR; TCRdb's copy keeps in-frame clones and lacks some. The table includes more than 95,000 clones, around 50% detected once. Sequencing was carried out using NKG2D-low CD8+ T cells sorted from blood. These receptors all stem from a human donor with alopecia areata.

This clone was found a few times. The chain recombines TRBV29-1 with TRBJ2-7; maybe TRBD1 (5 bases). This CDR3 has 12 amino acids. Germline CDR1 is SQVTM and CDR2 is ANQGSEA. V lost 4 bases, J lost 2 bases, and 9 bases lay in between. The CDR3 bases are TGCAGCGTTGCGGCAGGGACCTACGAGCAGTACTTC. This codes for CSVAAGTYEQYF.

The V gene is TRBV9, the J gene TRBJ2-7; 8 bases are shared with TRBD2. J was trimmed by 2 bases and V by 3 bases; bases with no gene match: 7. The CDR3 spans 15 residues. Germline CDR1 reads SGDLS; CDR2 reads YYNGEE. The CDR3 here is CASSAGAGGAYEQYF. The CDR3 DNA reads TGTGCCAGCAGCGCCGGGGCGGGGGGAGCCTACGAGCAGTACTTC. Full variable domain (missing parts from reference TRBV9 and TRBJ2-7): DSGVTQTPKHLITATGQRVTLRCSPRSGDLSVYWYQQSLDQGLQFLIQYYNGEERAKGNILERFSAQQFPDLHSELNLSSLELGDSALYFCASSAGAGGAYEQYFGPGTRLTVT.

The chain uses TRBV29-1 and TRBJ2-3; 12 bases map to TRBD1. Germline V gene lookup returns CDR1 SQVTM and CDR2 ANQGSEA. V shed 0 bases and J 2 bases; nucleotides not matched to a gene: 6. The CDR3 is 17 residues long. The CDR3 region is CSVEDWDRGRNTDTQYF. Here the CDR3 DNA reads TGCAGCGTTGAAGATTGGGACAGGGGGCGGAACACAGATACGCAGTATTTT.